Each of the 19 T cell receptor beta chains below was sequenced from the same sample in a study of shared clonotypes between healthy human individuals. Profiled with immunoSEQ multiplex PCR; TCRdb holds only in-frame clones, not every one. In the table there are 2 million to 2.5 million clones, about 94% of which are singletons. The sample taken for sequencing was naive CD4+ T cells sorted from blood. Subset defined: CD45RA+ positively selected. Source of these receptors: a man aged 18 to 30 in good health.

The V gene is TRBV6-5, the J gene TRBJ1-4, with 8 bases identical to TRBD1. Germline CDR1 is MNHEY and CDR2 is SVGAGI. This CDR3 is built from 14 residues. V shed 0 bases, J shed 7 bases, and the junction held 1 base outside the gene matches. CDR3 sequence (DNA): TGTGCCAGCAGTTACTCGACAGGGGTTGAAAAACTGTTTTTT. This encodes CASSYSTGVEKLFF.

On this clone itself: The same CDR3 arises from other DNA sequences in this sample as well. This sequence joins TRBV10-3 and TRBJ1-5; D ambiguous. Deletions cut 0 bases from V and 4 bases from J, with 4 bases between. Germline V gene sequence: CDR1 ENHRY, CDR2 SYGVKD. The CDR3 covers 13 residues. The CDR3 reads CAISESRNQPQHF. For the CDR3, the DNA is TGTGCCATCAGTGAGTCGCGAAATCAGCCCCAGCATTTT.

CDR3 in DNA: TGTGCCATCAGTGAAGCGGGGGTATTGGGTTACGAGCAGTACTTC. Protein sequence: CAISEAGVLGYEQYF. The chain uses TRBV10-3 and TRBJ2-7; 8 nucleotides line up with TRBD2. Germline V gene sequence: CDR1 ENHRY, CDR2 SYGVKD. The CDR3 has 15 residues. V trimming: 3 bases; J trimming: 4 bases; junction bases outside the gene matches: 8.

This chain uses TRBV6-1 with TRBJ1-1; D uncertain. V gave up 4 bases and J gave up 4 bases, with 10 bases separating them. The CDR3 has 13 residues. Germline V gene data show CDR1 as MNHNS and CDR2 as SASEGT. Here the CDR3 reads CASSAKVSTEAFF. CDR3 coding DNA: TGTGCCAGCAGTGCTAAGGTAAGCACTGAAGCTTTCTTT.

The chain combines TRBV7-9 with TRBJ1-3; D might be TRBD1 (6 bases). Germline-derived CDR1 and CDR2 are SEHNR and FQNEAQ (reference sequence). Trimming pared 2 bases from V and 4 bases from J, leaving 15 bases between. This CDR3 is built from 16 residues. Here the CDR3 DNA reads TGTGCCAGCAGCTTACGAAAGGACAGTGCCGGAAACACCATATATTTT. Amino acids: CASSLRKDSAGNTIYF.

The chain couples TRBV9 to TRBJ2-2; D could derive from TRBD1 or TRBD2 (7 bases each). CDR1 and CDR2 (germline): SGDLS, YYNGEE. V was cut by 7 bases and J by 4 bases, with 17 bases left in between. CDR3 size: 15 residues. The CDR3 here is CASGLGGGVTGELFF. The DNA of the CDR3 is TGTGCCAGCGGTTTGGGAGGGGGCGTCACCGGGGAGCTGTTTTTT.

This clone has just one count. The J gene is TRBJ2-1, the V gene TRBV9; D ambiguous. The CDR3 length is 15 residues. Germline lookup yields CDR1 SGDLS and CDR2 YYNGEE. Trimming shortened V by 4 bases and J by 3 bases, and 14 bases separated the two germline ends. The CDR3, as DNA: TGTGCCAGCAGCCCCCGGCTGGGCCTCTACAATGAGCAGTTCTTC. Its protein is CASSPRLGLYNEQFF.

Turning to this clone: Other DNA sequences within the sample encode an identical CDR3. The J gene is TRBJ1-2, the V gene TRBV7-9, with 9 bases lining up with TRBD1. The junction had 2 bases not matched to a gene; V was cut back by 3 bases and J by 6 bases. CDR3 size: 13 residues. Germline values: CDR1 SEHNR, CDR2 FQNEAQ (reference sequence). Here the CDR3 DNA reads TGTGCCAGCAGCTTGGGACAGGGAAATGGCTACACCTTC. Protein: CASSLGQGNGYTF. The full variable domain, in which reference TRBV7-9 and TRBJ1-2 provide the parts outside the CDR3, is DTGVSQNPRHKITKRGQNVTFRCDPISEHNRLYWYRQTLGQGPEFLTYFQNEAQLEKSRLLSDRFSAERPKGSFSTLEIQRTEQGDSAMYLCASSLGQGNGYTFGSGTRLTVV.

This chain joins TRBV5-6 and TRBJ2-4; D unclear. V was trimmed by 3 bases and J by 5 bases, leaving 6 bases between them. Germline V CDR1 and CDR2: SGHDT, YYEEEE. This CDR3 contains 12 residues. Here the CDR3 reads CASSSHQNIQYF. CDR3 bases: TGTGCCAGCAGCTCCCATCAAAACATTCAGTACTTC.

CDR3 coding DNA: TGTGCCAGCAGCTTAGAGGGGCGCGCGGACGAGCAGTACTTC. Encoded protein: CASSLEGRADEQYF. The chain carries TRBV11-3 and TRBJ2-7; D possibly corresponds to TRBD1 (5 bases). Germline V CDR1 and CDR2: SGHNT, YENEEA. CDR3 length: 14 residues. Trimming stripped 0 bases from V and 5 bases from J, with 11 bases between.

A word on this clone: The same CDR3 arises from other DNA sequences in this sample as well. The CDR3: CASSLEETQYF. The CDR3 nucleotides read TGTGCCAGCTCACTCGAGGAGACCCAGTACTTC. This chain uses TRBV18 with TRBJ2-5; no definite D call. V was pared by 4 bases and J by 5 bases, with 5 bases between. This CDR3 region has 11 residues. Germline V CDR1 and CDR2: KGHSH, LQKENI. The full variable domain, completed using reference TRBV18 and TRBJ2-5, is NAGVMQNPRHLVRRRGQEARLRCSPMKGHSHVYWYRQLPEEGLKFMVYLQKENIIDESGMPKERFSAEFPKEGPSILRIQQVVRGDSAAYFCASSLEETQYFGPGTRLLVL.

This rearrangement joins TRBV9 to TRBJ2-2, with 8 bases lining up with TRBD1. This CDR3 spans 14 amino acids. Germline V gives CDR1 SGDLS, CDR2 YYNGEE. V trimming: 3 bases; J trimming: 6 bases; junction bases outside the gene matches: 4. Here the CDR3 reads CASSGGQGPGELFF. The CDR3 DNA reads TGTGCCAGCAGCGGCGGACAGGGTCCCGGGGAGCTGTTTTTT.

The CDR3 nucleotides are TGTGCCAGCAGCTCTCCGTTGGGGCAAACTATCACAGATACGCAGTATTTT. It yields the protein CASSSPLGQTITDTQYF. The V and J genes are TRBV5-4 and TRBJ2-3; tentative D call: TRBD1 (5 bases). CDR3 length: 17 residues. V lost 3 bases and J lost 2, with 19 bases in between. Germline lookup yields CDR1 SGHNT and CDR2 YYREEE (reference sequence).

The V gene is TRBV28, the J gene TRBJ1-4, with D maybe TRBD1 (6 bases). The CDR3 sequence is 15 residues long. The V end lost 6 bases, the J end lost 3 bases, and 14 bases lay between the germline ends. Germline V gene data show CDR1 as MDHEN and CDR2 as SYDVKM. The CDR3 nucleotides are TGTGCCAGCAGAGACTCGGGACAACCTAATGAAAAACTGTTTTTT. This translates into CASRDSGQPNEKLFF.

V and J are TRBV5-1 and TRBJ2-7; tentative D call: TRBD2 (5 bases). Germline values: CDR1 SGHRS, CDR2 YFSETQ. Trimming stripped 0 bases from V and 5 bases from J, with 12 bases between. This CDR3 spans 14 amino acids. CDR3 region: CASSLERGTDEQYF. The CDR3 DNA reads as TGCGCCAGCAGCTTGGAACGGGGAACGGACGAGCAGTACTTC.

For this clone: In the same sample, other DNA sequences code for this CDR3. This chain joins TRBV5-6 and TRBJ1-5; tentatively, D is TRBD1 (5 bases). CDR3 length: 14 amino acids. CDR1 and CDR2 from the germline V gene are SGHDT and YYEEEE. V lost 0 bases, J lost 4 bases, and 8 bases lay in between. This CDR3 reads CASSLAGLNQPQHF. The CDR3, as DNA: TGTGCCAGCAGCTTGGCAGGGCTGAATCAGCCCCAGCATTTT.

On this clone: This CDR3 is also generated by other DNA sequences in the sample. The rearrangement joins TRBV7-9 to TRBJ1-4; no firm D call. V shed 3 bases and J shed 0 bases, with 5 bases lying between them. This CDR3 has 14 amino acids. Germline CDR1 and CDR2: SEHNR and FQNEAQ (reference sequence). The CDR3 loop is CASSLGATNEKLFF. Here the CDR3 DNA reads TGTGCCAGCAGCTTGGGTGCAACTAATGAAAAACTGTTTTTT.

J is TRBJ2-6 and V is TRBV19; 9 bases map to TRBD1. The CDR3 covers 18 residues. The V and J ends lost 1 base and 1 base, in that order; junction bases with no gene match: 5. Germline V CDR1 and CDR2: LNHDA, SQIVND (reference sequence). CDR3 amino acids: CASSIAGTGYSGANVLTF. For the CDR3, the DNA is TGTGCCAGTAGTATAGCCGGGACAGGGTATTCTGGGGCCAACGTCCTGACTTTC. The full variable domain, in which reference TRBV19 and TRBJ2-6 provide the parts outside the CDR3, is DGGITQSPKYLFRKEGQNVTLSCEQNLNHDAMYWYRQDPGQGLRLIYYSQIVNDFQKGDIAEGYSVSREKKESFPLTVTSAQKNPTAFYLCASSIAGTGYSGANVLTFGAGSRLTVL.

The chain uses TRBV5-1 and TRBJ2-3; D is undetermined. Trimming shortened V by 7 bases and J by 4 bases, and 13 bases separated the two germline ends. The CDR3 runs to 13 residues. CDR1 and CDR2 (germline): SGHRS, YFSETQ. CDR3 DNA: TGCGCCAGCCGGACCGCCGAAGCAGATACGCAGTATTTT. Protein: CASRTAEADTQYF.